This T cell receptor beta chain is drawn from a study of blood T cell repertoires in COVID-19. The wider study: The United States, Italy and Spain supplied acute and convalescent COVID-19 samples. PBMCs, B-cell-depleted T cells, or T cells provided the cDNA or gDNA that made up the material.

Assay: immunoSEQ multiplex PCR; the TCRdb copy retains only in-frame clones and omits some. The data show roughly 150,000 clones, about 86% seen once. Germline CDR1 LGHDT, CDR2 YNNKEL (reference sequence). This CDR3 region has 15 residues. V was trimmed by 7 bases and J by 4 bases, leaving 17 bases between them. The rearrangement links TRBV3-1 (or the pseudogene TRBV3-2) to TRBJ2-1; a possible D gene is TRBD2 (8 bases). This sequence was found in a human donor in a cohort sampled during active COVID-19. Sample: peripheral blood. The DNA for the CDR3 is TGTGCCAGCACACGGGAGGGGGCGTTTTACAATGAGCAGTTCTTC. The encoded protein is CASTREGAFYNEQFF.